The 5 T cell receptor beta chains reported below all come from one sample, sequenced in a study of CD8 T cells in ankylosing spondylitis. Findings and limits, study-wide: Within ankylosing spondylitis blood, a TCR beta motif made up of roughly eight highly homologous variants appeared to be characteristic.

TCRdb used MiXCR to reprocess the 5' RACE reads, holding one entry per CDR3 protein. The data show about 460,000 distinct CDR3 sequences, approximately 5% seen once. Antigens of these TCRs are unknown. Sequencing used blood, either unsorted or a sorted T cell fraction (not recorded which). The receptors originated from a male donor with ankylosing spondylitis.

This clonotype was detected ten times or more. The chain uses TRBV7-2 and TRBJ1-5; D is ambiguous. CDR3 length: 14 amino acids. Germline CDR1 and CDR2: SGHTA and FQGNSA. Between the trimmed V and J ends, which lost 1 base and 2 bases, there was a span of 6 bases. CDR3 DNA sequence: TGTGCCAGCAGCTTAGAGCGTGGCAATCAGCCCCAGCATTTT. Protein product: CASSLERGNQPQHF.

CDR3 sequence reads: CASSSGQSNEQFF. CDR3 nucleotide sequence: TGTGCCAGCAGCTCCGGACAGTCCAATGAGCAGTTCTTC. This chain links TRBV7-3 with TRBJ2-1; D is possibly TRBD1 (6 bases). CDR1 and CDR2 (germline): SGHTA, FQGTGA. V was pared by 4 bases and J by 6 bases, with 10 bases between. CDR3 length equals 13 residues.

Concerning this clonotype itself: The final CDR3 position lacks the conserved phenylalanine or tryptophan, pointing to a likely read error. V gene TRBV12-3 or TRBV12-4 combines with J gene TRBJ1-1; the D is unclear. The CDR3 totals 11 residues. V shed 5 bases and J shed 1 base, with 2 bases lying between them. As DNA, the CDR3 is TGTGCCAGCAGTCGGAACACTGAAGCTTTCTCT. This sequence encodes CASSRNTEAFS.

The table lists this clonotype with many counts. CDR3 protein: CASSFGQDLYGYTF. As DNA, the CDR3 is TGTGCCAGCAGCTTCGGACAGGACCTATATGGCTACACCTTC. The chain is built from TRBV7-6 and TRBJ1-2; 7 bases are a match to TRBD1. Germline CDR1 reads SGHVS; CDR2 reads FNYEAQ. This CDR3 spans 14 amino acids. V shed 3 bases and J 5 bases; nucleotides not matched to a gene: 6.

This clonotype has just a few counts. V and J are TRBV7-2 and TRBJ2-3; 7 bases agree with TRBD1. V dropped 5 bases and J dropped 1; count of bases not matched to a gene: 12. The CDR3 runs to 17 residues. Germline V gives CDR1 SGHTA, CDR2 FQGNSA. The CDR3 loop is CASSIAITGAGTDTQYF. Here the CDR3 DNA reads TGTGCCAGCAGCATCGCGATAACAGGGGCCGGCACAGATACGCAGTATTTT.